The 2 T cell receptor beta chains presented below share a single source sample, sequenced in a study of CD4+ T cells in melanoma (dated by TCRdb to 2022 to 2024). Preparation of the library involved the immunoSEQ multiplex PCR assay. What TCRdb holds here is the immuneACCESS table cut down to in-frame rearrangements. Part of the clones is not present; checked against another copy, under half of the missing clones reflect an unresolved V gene, and the others are unexplained. For this sample there are some 50,000 clones; roughly 89% appear just once. Approximately 12% of the sample belongs to the ten largest clones. What was sequenced was peripheral blood. The receptors derive from a human donor with melanoma.

CDR3 region: CASSESSRGSSPLHF. CDR3 bases: TGTGCCAGCAGTGAATCCAGCAGGGGGAGTTCACCCCTCCACTTT. The J gene is TRBJ1-6, the V gene TRBV6-1; the match to TRBD1 covers 7 bases. The CDR3 length is 15 residues. J lost 9 bases, V lost 2 bases, and 7 bases had no gene match. CDR1 MNHNS and CDR2 SASEGT come from the germline V gene.

The chain has TRBV19 and TRBJ2-1; D not certain. CDR3 size: 17 residues. In germline, CDR1 is LNHDA, CDR2 SQIVND (reference sequence). Trimming took 1 base from V and 2 from J, leaving 15 bases between them. CDR3 DNA sequence: TGTGCCAGTAGTATAGTAGTTGGAGCTATAACCTACAATGAGCAGTTCTTC. Protein product: CASSIVVGAITYNEQFF.